This T cell receptor (beta chain) was recorded in a study of human T cells and chemical hapten exposure. One entry per CDR3 protein results from TCRdb running MiXCR on the RACE reads. This table holds roughly 120,000 distinct CDR3 sequences, roughly 12% found once. The time point was: patch test 1, 2 weeks after DPC sensitization. Described treatment: therapeutic diphenylcyclopropenone sensitization with weekly scalp DPC. This CDR3 has 10 residues. V was trimmed by 4 bases and J by 4 bases, leaving 5 bases between them. Per the germline V gene, CDR1 is SQVTM and CDR2 is ANQGSEA. The sequenced sample was whole blood, obtained in connection with sensitization to the hapten diphenylcyclopropenone (DPC). The receptor comes from a woman aged 45-59 years with alopecia areata. Some clones in this sample may be carry-over from other donors' samples. The chain combines TRBV29-1 with TRBJ2-7; D is uncertain. CDR3 amino acids: CSVVGYEQYF. CDR3 nucleotide sequence: TGCAGCGTTGTGGGATACGAGCAGTACTTC.